These T cell receptor beta chains were read from a single sample in a study of blood T cell repertoires in COVID-19. Libraries were prepared by immunoSEQ multiplex PCR; TCRdb keeps only in-frame clonotypes and omits some of them. The sample includes 150,000 to 200,000 clones, about 91% of them seen just once. Sequencing was carried out using PBMCs or T cells enriched from blood (not recorded which). These TCRs come from a woman aged 18 to 35 who had recovered from COVID-19. Each CDR3 is given with its conserved first and last residue. Fields, in order: D gene, V gene, J gene, CDR3 protein. D genes are given only for firm matches.

NA	TRBV3-1/TRBV3-2	TRBJ2-5	CASSQGSEETQYF
NA	TRBV21-1	TRBJ1-1	CANTNWDTLNTEAFF
NA	TRBV29-1	TRBJ1-1	CSVSAGTNTEAFF
TRBD1	TRBV10-1	TRBJ2-3	CASSKDSGQGPQYF
NA	TRBV19	TRBJ1-2	CASNGTPRGYTF
TRBD1	TRBV27	TRBJ1-2	CASSPRTGLGVYGYTF
TRBD2	TRBV28	TRBJ2-5	CASTGGVSQGPQETQYF
NA	TRBV6-5	TRBJ2-3	CASSYMTRTTDTQYF
NA	TRBV7-2	TRBJ1-2	CASSLLSGEGYTF
NA	TRBV28	TRBJ2-2	CASSLWRGAGELFF
NA	TRBV6-2/TRBV6-3	TRBJ1-1	CASSYPLRDINTEAFF
TRBD1	TRBV7-2	TRBJ2-7	CASSATGGTYEQYF
TRBD1	TRBV19	TRBJ2-7	CASSLRQGTPYEQYF
NA	TRBV5-1	TRBJ1-6	CASSLARDSPLHF
TRBD1	TRBV19	TRBJ1-2	CASSAQGTLFFYGYTF
TRBD2	TRBV27	TRBJ2-3	CASSSREGTDTQYF
TRBD2	TRBV9	TRBJ2-5	CASSVAGLAEETQYF
NA	TRBV2	TRBJ2-3	CASSRQGQWGTDTQYF
TRBD2	TRBV5-6	TRBJ2-6	CASSLTSGYLGANVLTF
NA	TRBV19	TRBJ2-7	CASSITGGGVQYF
NA	TRBV28	TRBJ2-3	CASSSAGVTQYF
TRBD2	TRBV2	TRBJ2-7	CASRMLAGIYEQYF
TRBD1	TRBV6-5	TRBJ1-5	CASSPTGVGQPQHF
NA	TRBV4-2	TRBJ2-1	CASSQMGGGYNEQFF
TRBD2	TRBV19	TRBJ2-1	CASSIRGSPTEQFF
NA	TRBV13	TRBJ1-2	CASSSETWNYGYTF
NA	TRBV28	TRBJ2-2	CASSPPRASGELFF
NA	TRBV5-1	TRBJ2-5	CASSSGETQYF